This TCR beta chain emerged from a study of blood T cell repertoires in COVID-19. Study-wide background: COVID-19 samples collected from the United States, Italy and Spain covered acute and convalescent phases. PBMCs, B-cell-depleted T cells, or T cells were the source of the cDNA or gDNA that made up the material.

The ends were cut back, 5 bases at V and 7 bases at J, with 18 bases in the middle. The CDR3 extends over 14 amino acids. In germline, CDR1 is GTSNPN, CDR2 SVGIG (reference sequence). Study processing details: Amplification of reference gene primers was used by the study to estimate nucleated cell counts. Clones were sequenced by immunoSEQ multiplex PCR, and TCRdb holds only the in-frame ones, with some missing. That table furnishes V, J and clone size, whereas the DNA furnished D and trimming. The data contain over 150,000 clones, about 86% of them singletons. The sequence was collected from a man in his fifties or sixties with active or convalescent COVID-19. The sequenced sample was peripheral blood. The rearrangement uses TRBV30 and TRBJ1-5, with D perhaps matching TRBD1 (6 bases). CDR3 coding DNA: TGTGCCTGGTGTGGGGGGGGCGGGGAGCAGCCCCAGCATTTT. It translates to CAWCGGGGEQPQHF.